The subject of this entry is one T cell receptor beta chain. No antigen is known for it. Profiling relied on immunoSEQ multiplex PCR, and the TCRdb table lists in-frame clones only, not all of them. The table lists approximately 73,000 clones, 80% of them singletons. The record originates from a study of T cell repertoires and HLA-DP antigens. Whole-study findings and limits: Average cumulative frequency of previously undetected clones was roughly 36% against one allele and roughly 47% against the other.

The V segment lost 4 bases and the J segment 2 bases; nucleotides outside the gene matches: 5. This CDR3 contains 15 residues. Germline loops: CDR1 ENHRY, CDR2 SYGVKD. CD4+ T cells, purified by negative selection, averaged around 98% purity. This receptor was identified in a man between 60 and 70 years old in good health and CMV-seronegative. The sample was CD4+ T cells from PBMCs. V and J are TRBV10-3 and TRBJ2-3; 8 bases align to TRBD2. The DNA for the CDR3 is TGTGCCATCAGTGTGGAGCGGGGGAACACAGATACGCAGTATTTT. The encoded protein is CAISVERGNTDTQYF.